The entry below describes one T cell receptor beta chain. This study enrolled people aged 18 to 89 from about two dozen US geographic areas. Under the authors' procedure: Nucleated cell counts were estimated from reference gene primer amplification. The data were produced by immunoSEQ multiplex PCR, yet TCRdb's version contains in-frame clones alone and is incomplete. Clonal size and the V and J genes are those of that table, whereas D and trimming came from the DNA. This sample yields nearly 250,000 clones, of which 70% to 90% are seen a single time; 0.85% to 0.95% belongs to the top ten. The CDR3 runs to 14 residues. In germline, CDR1 is SGHRS, CDR2 YFSETQ. The germline V and J ends were trimmed by 2 bases and 2 bases, with 10 bases remaining between them. The sample belongs to a study of blood T cell repertoires in COVID-19. Whole-study context: The analysed material was cDNA or gDNA that came from T cells, B-cell-depleted T cells, or PBMCs.

The sequenced sample was PBMCs or T cells enriched from blood (not recorded which). The receptor was isolated from a man aged 50 or older who had been exposed to COVID-19. V gene TRBV5-1 combines with J gene TRBJ2-5; TRBD2 might be the D (6 bases). CDR3 amino acids: CASSFRDSQETQYF. The CDR3, as DNA: TGCGCCAGCAGCTTCCGGGACTCACAAGAGACCCAGTACTTC.